The 29 T cell receptor beta chains listed next were all sequenced from one sample in a study of human T cells and chemical hapten exposure. Time point: pre-sensitization, week 0. The sample's treatment: therapeutic diphenylcyclopropenone sensitization with weekly scalp DPC. TCRdb called the RACE reads again in MiXCR, with one record for every CDR3 protein. Counted here are a few hundred thousand distinct CDR3 sequences, 7.5% to 8% occurring once; the ten biggest clones make up around 1.2%. The specimen comprised whole blood, sampled in connection with sensitization to the hapten diphenylcyclopropenone (DPC). Receptors originate from a man younger than 35 with alopecia areata. Some clones in this sample may be carry-over from other donors' samples.

This clonotype has a count of ten or more. The chain joins TRBV4-3 to TRBJ1-6; possible D gene TRBD1, 5 bases. Germline assignment: CDR1 LGHNA and CDR2 YSLEER. V was pared by 6 bases and J by 11 bases, with 20 bases between. CDR3 length: 15 amino acids. For the CDR3, the DNA is TGCGCCAGCAGACGTAATCAGGGAGTTAGGGCACCCCTCCACTTT. Its translation: CASRRNQGVRAPLHF.

This clonotype has ten or more counts. This rearrangement joins TRBV4-3 to TRBJ2-3; perhaps TRBD2 as D (6 bases). Trimming cost V 0 bases and J 4 bases, with 20 bases left between them. The germline V gene encodes CDR1 LGHNA and CDR2 YSLEER. The CDR3 runs 18 residues. This CDR3 reads CASSQEWRMGGFPDTQYF. For the CDR3, the DNA is TGCGCCAGCAGCCAAGAGTGGCGGATGGGGGGATTCCCAGATACGCAGTATTTT.

The rearrangement links TRBV24-1 to TRBJ2-3, with D perhaps TRBD1 or TRBD2 (5 bases each). V was shortened by 6 bases and J by 0 bases, with 18 bases between the two germline ends. This CDR3 is built from 17 residues. Germline lookup yields CDR1 KGHDR and CDR2 SFDVKD. The CDR3 spells CATSPTGPATSTDTQYF. The DNA of the CDR3 is TGTGCCACCAGTCCCACGGGGCCTGCCACTAGCACAGATACGCAGTATTTT.

This clonotype was observed a few times. The chain joins TRBV20-1 to TRBJ2-5, with unresolved D. Trimming left V 1 base short and J 2 bases short, with 14 bases between. Germline CDR1 reads DFQATT; CDR2 reads SNEGSKA (reference sequence). There are 15 residues in the CDR3. The CDR3 DNA reads as TGCAGTGCTAGAGGCGCCAGTTCGATGCAAGAGACCCAGTACTTC. Encoded protein: CSARGASSMQETQYF.

This clonotype turned up a few times. CDR3 bases: TGTGCCAGTAGTGCTTCCTCTGGGGCCAACGTCCTGACTTTC. This gives the protein CASSASSGANVLTF. The V call is TRBV19, the J call TRBJ2-6; D is uncertain. The length of the CDR3 is 14 residues. Germline lookup yields CDR1 LNHDA and CDR2 SQIVND (reference sequence). Deletions cut 5 bases from V and 0 bases from J, with 5 bases between.

There are a few counts of this clonotype. CDR3: CASTGPEGISGANVLTF. CDR3 DNA sequence: TGCGCCAGTACTGGACCTGAGGGGATTTCTGGGGCCAACGTCCTGACTTTC. The genes are TRBV5-1 and TRBJ2-6; D may correspond to TRBD1 or TRBD2 (5 bases each). The CDR3 covers 17 residues. Per germline, CDR1 SGHRS and CDR2 YFSETQ. With 8 bases removed from V and 1 base from J, the gap between germline ends came to 19 bases.

The V gene is TRBV3-1, the J gene TRBJ2-5; 7 bases match TRBD2. Per the germline V gene, CDR1 is LGHDT and CDR2 is YNNKEL (reference sequence). J lost 2 bases, V lost 1 base, and 7 bases had no gene match. The length of the CDR3 is 16 residues. CDR3 region: CASSQVGAGKQETQYF. CDR3 nucleotide sequence: TGTGCCAGCAGCCAAGTGGGAGCGGGGAAACAAGAGACCCAGTACTTC.

This clonotype appeared many times. The CDR3 bases are TGTGCCAGCAGTTCAGGGGGCTCTGGGGCCAACGTCCTGACTTTC. This gives the protein CASSSGGSGANVLTF. The V gene is TRBV12-3 or TRBV12-4, the J gene TRBJ2-6, with 7 bases identical to TRBD1. J was trimmed by 0 bases and V by 4 bases; bases with no gene match: 0. The CDR3 consists of 15 residues.

This clonotype has more than one count but fewer than ten. V gene TRBV6-4 combines with J gene TRBJ2-1, with D tentatively TRBD1 or TRBD2 (5 bases each). Germline V gene sequence: CDR1 MRHNA, CDR2 SNTAGT. Trimming removed 6 bases from V and 10 bases from J, with 16 bases in between. CDR3 length: 13 residues. The CDR3 nucleotides are TGTGCCAGCAGCCGGGATAGGGACGGGGAGCAGTTCTTC. Translation gives CASSRDRDGEQFF.

The chain uses TRBV20-1 and TRBJ1-5; TRBD1 is a possible D gene (5 bases). CDR1 is DFQATT and CDR2 is SNEGSKA in the germline V gene (reference sequence). Trimming shortened V by 6 bases and J by 4 bases, and 16 bases separated the two germline ends. The CDR3 consists of 14 residues. CDR3 in amino acids: CSARTWTPNQPQHF. In DNA, the CDR3 is TGCAGTGCCAGGACCTGGACACCTAATCAGCCCCAGCATTTT.

The rearrangement links TRBV11-2 to TRBJ1-2; D unclear. V lost 4 bases, J lost 7 bases, and 13 bases lay in between. Germline V CDR1 and CDR2: SGHAT, FQNNGV. CDR3 size: 13 residues. The CDR3 DNA reads TGTGCCAGCAGCTCCACAGTGGGTTTTGGCTACACCTTC. Residues: CASSSTVGFGYTF.

A few counts support this clonotype. This chain connects TRBV5-8 to TRBJ2-1; 10 bases agree with TRBD1. J lost 6 bases, V lost 1 base, and 4 bases had no gene match. Germline V gene data show CDR1 as SGHTS and CDR2 as YDEGEE. The CDR3 consists of 15 residues. As DNA, the CDR3 is TGTGCCAGCAGCTTGTTAGGGACAGGGGTCAATGAGCAGTTCTTC. The encoded protein is CASSLLGTGVNEQFF.

This clonotype was seen a few times. The chain joins TRBV11-1 to TRBJ2-5, with a weak D call TRBD2 (5 bases). V lost 5 bases and J lost 4, with 14 bases in between. CDR3 length: 14 amino acids. The germline CDR1 and CDR2 sequences are SGHAT and FQDESV (reference sequence). CDR3 protein: CASSAYGEGETQYF. CDR3 sequence (DNA): TGTGCCAGCAGCGCCTATGGAGAGGGAGAGACCCAGTACTTC. The full variable domain, in which reference TRBV11-1 and TRBJ2-5 provide the parts outside the CDR3, is EAEVAQSPRYKITEKSQAVAFWCDPISGHATLYWYRQILGQGPELLVQFQDESVVDDSQLPKDRFSAERLKGVDSTLKIQPAELGDSAMYLCASSAYGEGETQYFGPGTRLLVL.

J is TRBJ1-2 and V is TRBV9; TRBD1 aligns across 8 bases. This CDR3 has 15 amino acids. Germline V gene lookup returns CDR1 SGDLS and CDR2 YYNGEE. After removal of 4 bases from V and 7 bases from J, the junction contained 12 bases not matched to a gene. The CDR3 DNA follows: TGTGCCAGCAGCCACCCTCCCATCGGGACAGGTGGCTACACCTTC. Its translation is CASSHPPIGTGGYTF.

V is TRBV18 and J is TRBJ2-5; 11 bases map to TRBD1. Germline CDR1 KGHSH, CDR2 LQKENI. The CDR3 length is 15 residues. Losses at the gene ends were 4 bases for V and 4 bases for J; bases not matched to a gene: 5. Here the CDR3 reads CASSRTGTGGETQYF. The DNA of the CDR3 is TGTGCCAGCTCACGAACCGGGACAGGGGGAGAGACCCAGTACTTC. Full variable domain (rest looked up from reference TRBV18 and TRBJ2-5): NAGVMQNPRHLVRRRGQEARLRCSPMKGHSHVYWYRQLPEEGLKFMVYLQKENIIDESGMPKERFSAEFPKEGPSILRIQQVVRGDSAAYFCASSRTGTGGETQYFGPGTRLLVL.

This clonotype was picked up a small number of times. The chain carries TRBV29-1 and TRBJ1-2; 10 bases align to TRBD1. Per the germline V gene, CDR1 is SQVTM and CDR2 is ANQGSEA. The junction had 6 bases not matched to a gene; V was cut back by 6 bases and J by 5 bases. The CDR3 extends over 13 amino acids. The CDR3 here is CSVDRDRGYGYTF. The CDR3 DNA follows: TGCAGCGTGGACCGGGACAGGGGATATGGCTACACCTTC.

This clonotype was observed many times. The chain links TRBV7-9 to TRBJ2-1; TRBD2 is a possible D gene (6 bases). Germline loops: CDR1 SEHNR, CDR2 FQNEAQ (reference sequence). Trimming took 9 bases from V and 4 from J, leaving 22 bases between them. The CDR3 covers 16 residues. The CDR3 coding sequence is TGTGCCAGTCCAGTTAAGACGCGGGACGGGTACAATGAGCAGTTCTTC. It encodes CASPVKTRDGYNEQFF.

V usage is TRBV28 and J usage is TRBJ2-2; 7 bases agree with TRBD1. The CDR3 covers 16 residues. Trimming took 7 bases from V and 5 from J; bases not matched to a gene: 13. Germline loops: CDR1 MDHEN, CDR2 SYDVKM. CDR3 residues: CASTYSQGVMTGELFF. The CDR3 DNA sequence: TGTGCCAGCACCTACTCCCAGGGGGTGATGACCGGGGAGCTGTTTTTT.

There are a few counts of this clonotype. The J gene is TRBJ1-1, the V gene TRBV28, with D unresolved. Trimming left V 6 bases short and J 5 bases short, with 22 bases between. The V gene's germline CDR1 is MDHEN and CDR2 SYDVKM. The CDR3 contains 16 residues. CDR3 amino acids: CASSPDRQRAWTEAFF. The CDR3 region has the DNA TGTGCCAGCAGCCCCGACCGCCAGCGAGCATGGACTGAAGCTTTCTTT.

The genes are TRBV29-1 and TRBJ2-7, with 8 bases that match TRBD1. Germline trimming cut 6 bases from V and 1 base from J; bases unmatched to any gene: 11. Germline V CDR1 and CDR2: SQVTM, ANQGSEA. The CDR3 is 15 residues long. For the CDR3, the DNA is TGCAGCGTCTCAGGGGGCCCCAAGGGTTCCTACGAGCAGTACTTC. Amino acids: CSVSGGPKGSYEQYF.

This clonotype was seen ten or more times. The chain recombines TRBV27 with TRBJ1-1; TRBD1 might be the D (5 bases). The V gene lost 0 bases and the J gene lost 1 base, with 15 bases spanning the gap. Per the germline V gene, CDR1 is MNHEY and CDR2 is SMNVEV (reference sequence). This CDR3 spans 17 amino acids. DNA for the CDR3: TGTGCCAGCAGTTTATCGGGGACCCCACTCGGGAACACTGAAGCTTTCTTT. Amino acid sequence: CASSLSGTPLGNTEAFF.

The chain uses TRBV10-2 and TRBJ2-4; a weak D match, TRBD2 (5 bases). CDR3 length: 15 residues. With 4 bases removed from V and 0 bases from J, the gap between germline ends came to 10 bases. Germline V CDR1 and CDR2: WSHSY, SAAADI. This CDR3 reads CASSGTLIAKNIQYF. The CDR3 region has the DNA TGCGCCAGCAGTGGGACTCTCATAGCCAAAAACATTCAGTACTTC.

V usage is TRBV4-3 and J usage is TRBJ1-5, with D uncertain. This CDR3 is built from 13 residues. Germline V gene lookup returns CDR1 LGHNA and CDR2 YSLEER. Trimming left V 1 base short and J 4 bases short, with 5 bases between. The DNA of the CDR3 is TGCGCCAGCAGCCAAGTAGAAAATCAGCCCCAGCATTTT. Amino acids: CASSQVENQPQHF.

This clonotype was seen ten or more times. CDR3 DNA: TGTGCCAGCAGCTTGGTTGGACAGGAGAACATTCAGTACTTC. As protein: CASSLVGQENIQYF. The chain links TRBV5-6 to TRBJ2-4; 7 bases are a match to TRBD1. This CDR3 spans 14 amino acids. Germline V CDR1 and CDR2: SGHDT, YYEEEE. The V segment lost 0 bases and the J segment 7 bases; nucleotides outside the gene matches: 4.

This clonotype occurred many times. This chain uses TRBV24-1 with TRBJ2-1; D ambiguous. In germline, CDR1 is KGHDR, CDR2 SFDVKD. The V and J ends lost 2 bases and 5 bases respectively, with 9 bases between them. CDR3 length: 14 residues. The CDR3, as DNA: TGTGCCACCAGTGATTGGCGCAGGAACAATGAGCAGTTCTTC. This sequence encodes CATSDWRRNNEQFF.

The chain uses TRBV10-3 and TRBJ1-2; tentative D call: TRBD1 (5 bases). The CDR3 has 17 residues. The V gene's germline CDR1 is ENHRY and CDR2 SYGVKD. Trimming shortened V by 0 bases and J by 2 bases, and 16 bases separated the two germline ends. This chain's CDR3 is CAISESRQGGQNYGYTF. In DNA, the CDR3 is TGTGCCATCAGTGAGTCTAGGCAGGGCGGACAAAACTATGGCTACACCTTC.

The table lists this clonotype with a few counts. The rearrangement uses TRBV20-1 and TRBJ2-7; tentatively, D is TRBD1 (6 bases). Germline V gene sequence: CDR1 DFQATT, CDR2 SNEGSKA (reference sequence). The CDR3 length is 14 residues. Trimming shortened V by 5 bases and J by 6 bases, and 20 bases separated the two germline ends. CDR3 coding DNA: TGCAGTGCTGCACAGGGAGCAGGACTCTCCGAGCAGTACGTC. Amino acid sequence: CSAAQGAGLSEQYV.

This clonotype was seen more than once but under ten times. The J gene is TRBJ1-1, the V gene TRBV18; perhaps TRBD1 as D (5 bases). This CDR3 is built from 15 residues. Trimming removed 2 bases at V and 4 bases at J, with 14 bases between. The germline CDR1 and CDR2 sequences are KGHSH and LQKENI. The DNA of the CDR3 is TGTGCCAGCTCACCAGCAGGAAGGAGGGGCACTGAAGCTTTCTTT. Encoded protein: CASSPAGRRGTEAFF.

This clonotype has only a few counts. CDR3 sequence reads: CASSLQTGARAEAFF. CDR3 in DNA: TGTGCCAGCAGCTTACAGACAGGGGCGAGGGCTGAAGCTTTCTTT. The V gene is TRBV7-6, the J gene TRBJ1-1, with TRBD1 matching over 8 bases. This CDR3 spans 15 amino acids. Germline CDR1 reads SGHVS; CDR2 reads FNYEAQ. The junction had 8 bases not matched to a gene; V was cut back by 2 bases and J by 6 bases. The entire variable domain, with the rest obtained from reference TRBV7-6 and TRBJ1-1, is as follows: GAGVSQSPRYKVTKRGQDVALRCDPISGHVSLYWYRQALGQGPEFLTYFNYEAQQDKSGLPNDRFSAERPEGSISTLTIQRTEQRDSAMYRCASSLQTGARAEAFFGQGTRLTVV.